This TCR beta chain was recorded in a study of T-cell memory formation after mild COVID-19. The CDR3 has 14 residues. The germline V gene has CDR1 SGHDT and CDR2 YYEEEE. The germline V and J ends were trimmed by 3 bases and 8 bases, with 15 bases remaining between them. Employing constant-segment primers, 5'RACE generated TCR alpha and TCR beta cDNA libraries bearing sample barcodes and UMIs. One entry per CDR3 protein results from TCRdb running MiXCR on the 5' RACE reads. In the table there are 400,000 to 500,000 distinct CDR3 sequences, 15% to 25% of which are singletons. The sample taken for sequencing was PBMCs or a T cell subset sorted from them (not recorded which). The TCR comes from an adult woman who had mild COVID-19 (a few samples of this study predate the infection). Cell type and time point are not known. The V and J genes are TRBV5-6 and TRBJ2-1; D call uncertain. DNA for the CDR3: TGTGCCAGCAGCTCAGTTTTGTTGGTGGATGAGCAGTTCTTC. Encoded protein: CASSSVLLVDEQFF.